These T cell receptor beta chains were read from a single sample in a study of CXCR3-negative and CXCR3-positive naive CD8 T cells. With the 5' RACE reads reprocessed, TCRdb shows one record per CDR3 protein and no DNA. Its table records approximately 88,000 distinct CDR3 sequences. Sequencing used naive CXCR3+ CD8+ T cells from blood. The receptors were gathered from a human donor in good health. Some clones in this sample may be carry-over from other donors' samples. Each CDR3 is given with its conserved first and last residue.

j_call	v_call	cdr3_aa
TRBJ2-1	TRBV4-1	CASSQLRAYNEQFF
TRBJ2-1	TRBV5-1	CASSPPPYNEQFF
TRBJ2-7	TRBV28	CASGPRDYRTTYEQYF
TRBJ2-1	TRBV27	CDSSFRDRPLNEQFF
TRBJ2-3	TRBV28	CARKAGTGNTDTQYF
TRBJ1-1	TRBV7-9	CASSLGGQGSTAFF
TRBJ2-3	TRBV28	CASSLSIGYTDTQYF
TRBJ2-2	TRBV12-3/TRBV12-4	CATLYGTGELFF
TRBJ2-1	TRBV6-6	CASSLISGEQFF
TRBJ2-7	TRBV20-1	CSARPRMWKGYEQYF
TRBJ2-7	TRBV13	CASSLGTAWAYEQYF
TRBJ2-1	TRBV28	CASSLVSVTSGSSYNEQFF
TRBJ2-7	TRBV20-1	CSAQNPGTPYEQYF
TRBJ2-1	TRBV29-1	CSVDSRYGDEQFF
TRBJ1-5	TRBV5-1	CASSSGLSDQPQHF
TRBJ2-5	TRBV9	CASSITGSAGQETQYF
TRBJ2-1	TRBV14	CASSQEAPNEQFF
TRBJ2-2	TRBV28	CASSLRDRAGELFF
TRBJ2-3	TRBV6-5	CASSRNTPTPDTQYF
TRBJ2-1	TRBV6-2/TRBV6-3	CASSSGGLAGLSYNEQFF
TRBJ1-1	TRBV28	CASSLAAATMNTEAFF
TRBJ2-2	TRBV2	CASSDRSGELFF
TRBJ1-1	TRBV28	CASSNSGAAARNTEAFF
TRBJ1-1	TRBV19	CASSILNTEAFF
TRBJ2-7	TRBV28	CAHGQGGEQYF
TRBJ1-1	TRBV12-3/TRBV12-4	CASSLARAGEAFF
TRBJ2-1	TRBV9	CASSTQRTSGPSSYNEQFF
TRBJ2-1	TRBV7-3	CASSLTQYNEQFF
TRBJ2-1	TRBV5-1	CASSTRDPYNEQFF
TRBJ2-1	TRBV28	CASTLQPGGHEQFF
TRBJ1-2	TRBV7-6	CASSPILGGGYLGYTF
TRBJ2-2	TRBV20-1	CSAEPGLKNTGELFF
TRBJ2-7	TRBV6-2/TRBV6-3	CASSYRGLYYEQYF
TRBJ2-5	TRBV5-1	CASSPGTSGEETQYF
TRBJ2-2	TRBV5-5	CASSRRPGQGAANTGELFF
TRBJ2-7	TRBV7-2	CASRYGRTESSYEQYF
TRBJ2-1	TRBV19	CASSIDLRGAGYNEQFF
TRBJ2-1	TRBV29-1	CSVVRGLSSYNEQFF
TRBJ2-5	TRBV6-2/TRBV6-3	CASSYAGGIQETQYF
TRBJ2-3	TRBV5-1	CASSLRRERSTDTQYF
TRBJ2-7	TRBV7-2	CASSLASVRLADLYEQYF
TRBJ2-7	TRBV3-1	CASSLTGNEQYF
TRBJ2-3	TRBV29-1	CSVKGASDTQYF
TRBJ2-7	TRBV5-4	CATEVRGYEQYF
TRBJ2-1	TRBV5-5	CASEQPSNEQFF
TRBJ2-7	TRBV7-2	CASSGAYEQYF
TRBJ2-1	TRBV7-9	CASSYREGGYNEQFF
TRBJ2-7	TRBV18	CASSPRDRVDEQYF
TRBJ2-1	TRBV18	CASSPPSNEQFF
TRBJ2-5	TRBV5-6	CASSQTGEETQYF
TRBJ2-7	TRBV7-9	CASSPIGAEQYF
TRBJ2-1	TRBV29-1	CSGSQGRSSYNEQFF
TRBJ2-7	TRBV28	CASSLLRGRTSGPYEQYF
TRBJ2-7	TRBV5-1	CASSSLTGGTYEQYF
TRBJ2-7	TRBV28	CASSSRGWLYEQYF
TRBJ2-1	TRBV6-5	CASSGNYYNEQFF
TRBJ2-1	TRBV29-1	CSVPTRGLVREQFF
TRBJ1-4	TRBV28	CASSGGMTPNEKLFF
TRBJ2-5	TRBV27	CASSAGTSGFETQYF
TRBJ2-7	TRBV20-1	CRAGEGYEQYF